This T cell receptor (beta chain) originates from a study of T cell changes during pregnancy in multiple sclerosis. The data were produced by immunoSEQ multiplex PCR, yet TCRdb's version contains in-frame clones alone and is incomplete. The sample yields tens of thousands of clones, 80% to 95% seen once. After removal of 5 bases from V and 6 bases from J, the junction contained 7 bases not matched to a gene. Germline V gives CDR1 SGHVS, CDR2 FNYEAQ. This CDR3 comprises 13 residues. The chain recombines TRBV7-6 with TRBJ2-7; 7 bases line up with TRBD1. The sample in question was peripheral blood, obtained in the first trimester of pregnancy. The TCR comes from a female donor in good health, enrolled as a control in a pregnancy study. In DNA, the CDR3 is TGTGCCAGCAGCCCCCGGACAGGAGCCGAGCAGTACTTC. It is translated as CASSPRTGAEQYF.